The source of this T cell receptor (beta chain) is a study of blood T cell repertoires in COVID-19. Study-level background: Acute-phase and convalescent COVID-19 samples originated in the United States, Italy and Spain.

Sequenced by immunoSEQ multiplex PCR; TCRdb stores in-frame clones only, minus some. The sample comprises roughly 120,000 clones, 65% to 80% of which are singletons, and under 0.95% rests with the top ten. This receptor was obtained from a human donor with acute or convalescent COVID-19. The donor label of this sample is uncertain. Source material: peripheral blood.

In DNA, the CDR3 is TGTGCCAGCAGCCAAGGGACAGGGATCGACGAGCAGTACTTC. Encoded protein: CASSQGTGIDEQYF. The chain couples TRBV3-1 (or the pseudogene TRBV3-2) to TRBJ2-7, with 8 positions matching TRBD1. With V trimmed by 1 base and J by 5 bases, 4 bases remained unmatched. The CDR3 runs 14 residues. Germline V gene data show CDR1 as LGHDT and CDR2 as YNNKEL (reference sequence).